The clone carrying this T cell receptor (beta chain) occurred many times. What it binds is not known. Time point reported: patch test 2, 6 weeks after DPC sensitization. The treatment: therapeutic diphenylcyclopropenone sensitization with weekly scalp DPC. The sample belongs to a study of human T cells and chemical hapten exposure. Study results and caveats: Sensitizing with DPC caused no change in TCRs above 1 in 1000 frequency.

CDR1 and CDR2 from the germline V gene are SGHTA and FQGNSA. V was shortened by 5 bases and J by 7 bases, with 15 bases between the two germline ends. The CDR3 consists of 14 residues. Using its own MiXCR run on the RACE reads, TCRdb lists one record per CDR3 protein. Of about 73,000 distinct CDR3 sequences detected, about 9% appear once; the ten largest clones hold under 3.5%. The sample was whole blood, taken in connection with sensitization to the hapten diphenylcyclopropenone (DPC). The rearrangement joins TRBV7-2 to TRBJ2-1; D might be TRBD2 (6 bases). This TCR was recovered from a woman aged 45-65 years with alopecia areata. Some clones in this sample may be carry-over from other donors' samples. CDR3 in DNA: TGTGCCAGCAGCCAGGCGGGGCTACGAAATGAGCAGTTCTTC. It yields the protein CASSQAGLRNEQFF.